This TCR beta chain was sequenced during a study of control samples from healthy donors and cancer patients (dated by TCRdb to 2020 to 2021). As concerns this clone: Its antigen is unknown. There are no base qualities to consult, and no much larger clone falls within one base.

The cysteine opens and the phenylalanine closes a CDR3 of 16 amino acids. The only DNA kept is the CDR3, 48 bases in frame from the first base. Relative to germline, V is 4 bases shorter and J is 2 bases shorter, with 15 bases between their ends. CDR1 and CDR2 (MGHDK, SYGVNS) derive from the germline V gene. The library was made by the immunoSEQ multiplex PCR assay. TCRdb re-hosts the immuneACCESS table, in-frame sequences only. Its copies lack some clones; in the studies checked, an unresolved V gene accounts for under half of them, and the cause for the rest is not known. The sample contains approximately 170,000 clones, around 93% of them found a single time. The top ten clonotypes cover 4.1% of the sample.

This clonotype was obtained from a woman aged 60-70 years in good health. Sequencing was performed on blood. Recombination connected TRBV25-1 to TRBJ2-1; 6 matching bases give a weak D call of TRBD2. The nucleotide sequence is TGTGCCAGCAGTGTGATGGCCGGGGGTGCCTACAATGAGCAGTTCTTC. It encodes CASSVMAGGAYNEQFF.